The rows below give T cell receptor beta chains drawn from one sample of a study of blood T cell repertoires in COVID-19. Using immunoSEQ multiplex PCR, the repertoire was profiled, and TCRdb retains in-frame clones only, with some absent. The table has 350,000 or so clones, 89% seen once. The sequencing sample was made of peripheral blood. These receptors came from a woman aged 60-70 years with COVID-19, enrolled during active disease. CDR3s include the opening cysteine and the closing phenylalanine or tryptophan. Fields, in order: D gene, clone size, V gene, J gene, CDR3 protein, CDR3 DNA. D genes are given only for firm matches. A row's size may be missing; if present it is once, few, many or a size class.

>.|.|TRBV7-8|TRBJ2-3
CASSFSDTQYF
TGTGCCAGCAGCTTCTCGGATACGCAGTATTTT
>TRBD2|.|TRBV18|TRBJ2-7
CASSPPASGGLYEQYF
TGTGCCAGCTCACCACCGGCAAGCGGGGGGCTCTACGAGCAGTACTTC
>.|.|TRBV12-5|TRBJ2-1
CASGLAGVGHNEQFF
TGTGCTAGTGGTTTGGCCGGGGTCGGCCACAATGAGCAGTTCTTC
>TRBD2|.|TRBV19|TRBJ2-3
CASSVWAGGLGDTQYF
TGTGCCAGTTCCGTTTGGGCGGGGGGGCTCGGAGATACGCAGTATTTT
>TRBD1|.|TRBV3-1/TRBV3-2|TRBJ1-2
CASSQEGQGGALYGYTF
TGTGCCAGCAGCCAAGAGGGACAGGGAGGGGCCCTCTATGGCTACACCTTC
>.|.|TRBV28|TRBJ1-3
CASSLGQSSGNTIYF
TGTGCCAGCAGCCTTGGACAGTCCTCTGGAAACACCATATATTTT
>TRBD1|.|TRBV5-5|TRBJ1-1
CASTTGQSNTEAFF
TGTGCCAGCACCACGGGACAGTCAAACACTGAAGCTTTCTTT
>TRBD1|.|TRBV5-1|TRBJ2-2
CASSIPPGQGPGELFF
TGCGCCAGCAGCATACCCCCGGGACAGGGGCCCGGGGAGCTGTTTTTT
>.|.|TRBV29-1|TRBJ2-2
CSGGLYTGELFF
TGCAGCGGTGGACTGTACACCGGGGAGCTGTTTTTT
>.|.|TRBV18|TRBJ1-1
CASSPGQMNTEAFF
TGTGCCAGCTCACCCGGACAGATGAACACTGAAGCTTTCTTT
>.|.|TRBV19|TRBJ1-1
CASRKDSGTEAFF
TGTGCCAGTAGGAAGGACAGTGGCACTGAAGCTTTCTTT
>TRBD1|once|TRBV5-1|TRBJ1-2
CASSFSGQGEGYTF
TGCGCCAGCAGCTTTAGTGGACAGGGAGAAGGCTACACCTTC
>.|once|TRBV18|TRBJ1-2
CASSPRGGYGYTF
TGTGCCAGCTCACCACGGGGGGGGTATGGCTACACCTTC
>.|.|TRBV12-3/TRBV12-4|TRBJ1-5
CASSNSEHQPQHF
TGTGCCAGCAGTAATTCTGAGCATCAGCCCCAGCATTTT
>.|.|TRBV14|TRBJ2-2
CASRSAGELFF
TGTGCCAGCAGGAGCGCAGGGGAGCTGTTTTTT
>.|.|TRBV4-2|TRBJ1-4
CASSPSRRRLEKLFF
TGTGCCAGCAGCCCCTCTCGCAGGAGGCTAGAAAAACTGTTTTTT
>.|.|TRBV2|TRBJ2-4
CASSDMELYIQYF
TGTGCCAGCAGTGATATGGAGTTATACATTCAGTACTTC
>TRBD1|once|TRBV15|TRBJ1-1
CATSRRQGLNTEAFF
TGTGCCACCAGCAGAAGACAGGGCTTGAACACTGAAGCTTTCTTT
>.|.|TRBV6-2/TRBV6-3|TRBJ1-2
CASSLGLRYGYTF
TGTGCCAGCAGCCTCGGACTGAGATATGGCTACACCTTC
>.|.|TRBV5-1|TRBJ2-7
CASSLERVSEQYF
TGCGCCAGCAGCTTGGAACGGGTGAGCGAGCAGTACTTC
>.|once|TRBV27|TRBJ2-7
CASRTQGSYEQYF
TGTGCCAGCAGGACACAGGGATCCTACGAGCAGTACTTC
>TRBD1|.|TRBV5-1|TRBJ1-6
CASSLGQGGLASPLHF
TGCGCCAGCAGCTTGGGACAGGGAGGATTAGCTTCACCCCTCCACTTT
>.|.|TRBV28|TRBJ1-2
CASSLSQMAGLRYGYTF
TGTGCCAGCAGTTTATCCCAAATGGCGGGACTTAGATATGGCTACACCTTC
>TRBD1|.|TRBV28|TRBJ1-2
CASSLVQGAEGYTF
TGTGCCAGCAGTTTAGTACAGGGGGCGGAAGGCTACACCTTC
>.|.|TRBV5-4|TRBJ1-3
CASSDGQPRGNTIYF
TGTGCCAGCAGCGACGGACAGCCGAGGGGAAACACCATATATTTT
>.|.|TRBV10-3|TRBJ1-1
CAIATQGPMNTEAFF
TGTGCCATCGCTACACAGGGACCGATGAACACTGAAGCTTTCTTT
>TRBD1|.|TRBV7-3|TRBJ1-1
CASSSTGWETEAFF
TGTGCCAGCAGCTCGACAGGGTGGGAAACTGAAGCTTTCTTT
>.|.|TRBV28|TRBJ1-2
CASITTGGNYGYTF
TGTGCCAGCATCACAACCGGGGGAAACTATGGCTACACCTTC
>.|.|TRBV15|TRBJ1-6
CATSRDVGGYNSPLHF
TGTGCCACCAGCAGAGATGTGGGGGGTTATAATTCACCCCTCCACTTT
>.|.|TRBV11-2|TRBJ1-2
CASSLEAGGHGYTF
TGTGCCAGCAGCTTAGAGGCTGGGGGCCATGGCTACACCTTC
>TRBD1|.|TRBV11-2|TRBJ1-2
CASSVDRGRYGYTF
TGTGCCAGCAGCGTTGACAGGGGTCGTTATGGCTACACCTTC
>.|.|TRBV4-1|TRBJ1-4
CASSQAPVRATNEKLFF
TGCGCCAGCAGCCAAGCCCCGGTAAGAGCAACTAATGAAAAACTGTTTTTT
>.|.|TRBV2|TRBJ2-3
CASSGLGATQYF
TGTGCCAGCAGTGGACTAGGGGCTACGCAGTATTTT
>TRBD1|.|TRBV6-5|TRBJ1-3
CASIRTGVSGNTIYF
TGTGCCAGCATCCGTACAGGGGTATCTGGAAACACCATATATTTT
>.|.|TRBV30|TRBJ1-2
CAWRQTGLYTF
TGTGCCTGGAGGCAAACAGGTCTCTACACCTTC
>TRBD1|.|TRBV6-5|TRBJ2-7
CASMDRGYEQYF
TGTGCCAGCATGGACAGGGGCTACGAGCAGTACTTC
>.|.|TRBV18|TRBJ2-3
CASSPAIEVLTDTQYF
TGTGCCAGCTCACCCGCTATAGAGGTCCTCACAGATACGCAGTATTTT
>.|few|TRBV7-9|TRBJ1-5
CASSPTGPNQPQHF
TGTGCCAGCAGCCCAACAGGGCCCAATCAGCCCCAGCATTTT
>TRBD2|.|TRBV7-2|TRBJ2-5
CASSPGGLAETQYF
TGTGCCAGCAGCCCAGGGGGACTAGCGGAGACCCAGTACTTC
>.|.|TRBV4-1|TRBJ2-5
CASSQVGGSQETQYF
TGCGCCAGCAGCCAAGTCGGGGGATCTCAAGAGACCCAGTACTTC
>.|.|TRBV12-3/TRBV12-4|TRBJ2-5
CASSLQATQYF
TGTGCCAGCAGTTTACAAGCCACCCAGTACTTC
>TRBD1|.|TRBV4-2|TRBJ1-1
CASSQPGQGGTEAFF
TGTGCCAGCAGCCAACCGGGACAGGGAGGAACTGAAGCTTTCTTT
>.|.|TRBV5-1|TRBJ1-2
CASSLLGDGYTF
TGCGCCAGCAGCTTGTTAGGGGATGGCTACACCTTC
>TRBD1|.|TRBV19|TRBJ1-1
CASSRGQDEAEAFF
TGTGCCAGTAGTAGGGGACAGGATGAAGCTGAAGCTTTCTTT
>.|.|TRBV2|TRBJ2-7
CASSEAPIDSTEQYF
TGTGCCAGCAGTGAAGCGCCGATAGATTCTACCGAGCAGTACTTC